This T cell receptor beta chain was sequenced during a study of OX40 agonist ivuxolimab in advanced cancers. V lost 6 bases and J lost 5, with 11 bases in between. This CDR3 region has 13 residues. Germline values: CDR1 MNHEY, CDR2 SVGAGI. Repertoires were generated with immunoSEQ multiplex PCR, while TCRdb's copy carries only in-frame clones and drops some. The sample holds 30,000 to 40,000 clones, about four fifths seen once. The TCR was taken from an adult with an advanced solid tumor such as melanoma, head and neck, liver or kidney cancer. The V call is TRBV6-5, the J call TRBJ1-5; D may be TRBD1 (5 bases). The input for sequencing was CD4+ or CD8+ T cells sorted from blood, taken in a trial of the OX40 agonist ivuxolimab. CDR3 in amino acids: CASSRESDQPQHF. The CDR3 DNA reads as TGTGCCAGCAGCAGGGAGAGCGATCAGCCCCAGCATTTT.